This T cell receptor (beta chain) was sequenced during a study of T cell responses to AZD1222 COVID-19 vaccine (dated by TCRdb to the early 2020s). Background on the whole study: AZD1222 recipients given second doses at about 4 weeks or at about 12 weeks were pooled, since spike-specific TCR depth and breadth were not found to differ between the two schedules. Enrollment into the trials was organized by age into subgroups of 18-55, 56-69 and 70-plus years, and those subgroups contained roughly 160, 29 and 62 TCR-sequenced participants, respectively. TCR sequencing covered over 230 trial participants: some 210 given two doses of AZD1222 and 26 given two doses of MenACWY control vaccine.

With regard to this clone: Its antigen remains undetermined. It has no much larger one-base neighbor in the sample; base qualities were not kept.

The time point tag for this specimen amounts to: baseline before first vaccination. Samples from vaccinated people were obtained from the UK trials COV001 and COV002, which included a single-blind randomized controlled phase 2/3 trial of AZD1222 (ChAdOx1 nCoV-19) in healthy adults. Trial participant PBMC samples were collected at day 0 and day 28 after the second dose for TCRbeta chain sequencing. Summary of the overall study and its limitations: The vaccine-associated CD4 TCRs covered the entire spike protein, and the dominant responses fell in regions 160-218 and 743-854. Participants were mostly white British, with more females than males. The authors suggested clonal diversity may have been underestimated. Because no day 14 peak-response samples were available, repertoires were characterized only after the peak T cell response. Epitopes outside the regions mutated in the B.1.351 and B.1.1.7 variants were reportedly recognized by nearly half of the unique spike-specific TCRs. Conclusions about previously exposed vaccinees were limited because only 6 or 7 AZD1222 recipients were SARS-CoV-2 seropositive at baseline. The 56-69-year group was small, and its depth increase did not reach significance, likely because of low power. After two AZD1222 doses, spike-specific TCR breadth and depth were significantly higher than at day 0 and than in MenACWY recipients.

CDR1 and CDR2, per the germline V gene, are SGHNT and YENEEA. V gives up 0 bases and J gives up 9 bases, and the segment between their germline ends measures 11 bases. The CDR3 goes from the cysteine to the phenylalanine over 13 residues. Only the CDR3 region is kept as DNA, spanning 39 bases read in frame from base 1. The CDR3 regions of human TCRbeta chains were analyzed by immunosequencing. The study's processing was this. Repertoire TCRs were checked for matches against a reference library of SARS-CoV-2-specific TCRs that had been generated using the MIRA antigen-specificity platform. Breadth was defined as the fraction of unique TCRs that were SARS-CoV-2-associated. Depth was defined as the fraction of total T cells that were SARS-CoV-2-associated. Using the MIRA data, each spike-specific TCR was mapped to the spike region that the TCR reacts to and placed in a CD4 or CD8 class. Log10-transformed breadth and depth values were compared by one-way ANOVA with Sidak's multiple comparisons tests. TCRdb re-hosts the immuneACCESS table, in-frame sequences only. Its copies lack some clones; in the studies checked, an unresolved V gene accounts for under half of them, and the cause for the rest is not known. V and J calls and clone size are copied from that table; D and trimming were computed from the DNA. This sample is represented by approximately 150,000 clones; roughly 90% of them were singletons. The ten largest clones take up 1.4% of the sample.

The receptor comes from an adult in good health. This specimen consisted of peripheral blood, obtained on day 0 of AZD1222 vaccination. Rearrangement joined TRBV11-3 to TRBJ2-5, with no confident D gene call. The DNA is as follows: TGTGCCAGCAGCTTAGAACTGGGGATGGCCCAGTACTTC. Its coded protein is CASSLELGMAQYF.